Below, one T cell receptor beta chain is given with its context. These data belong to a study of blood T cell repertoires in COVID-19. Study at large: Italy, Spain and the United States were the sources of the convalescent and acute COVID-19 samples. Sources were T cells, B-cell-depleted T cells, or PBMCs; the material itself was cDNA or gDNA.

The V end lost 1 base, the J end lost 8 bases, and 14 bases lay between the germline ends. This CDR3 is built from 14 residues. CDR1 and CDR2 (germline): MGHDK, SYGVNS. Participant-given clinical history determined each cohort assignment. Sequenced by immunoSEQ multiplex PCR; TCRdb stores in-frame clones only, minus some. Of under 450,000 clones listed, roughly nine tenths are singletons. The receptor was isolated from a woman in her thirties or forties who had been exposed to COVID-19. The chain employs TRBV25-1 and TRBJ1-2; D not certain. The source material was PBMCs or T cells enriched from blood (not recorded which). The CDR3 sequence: CASSEFDQRRGYTF. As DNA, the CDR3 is TGTGCCAGCAGTGAATTCGACCAGCGGAGAGGCTACACCTTC.